This T cell receptor beta chain was captured by sequencing in a study of neurological immune-mediated disorders. This clonotype has at least ten counts. Trimming at V came to 5 bases and at J to 3 bases, leaving 12 bases not matched to a gene. The CDR3 length is 17 residues. A 10-nucleotide random UMI tagged transcripts in template-switch 5'RACE cDNA synthesis. MiXCR, run by TCRdb on the 5' RACE reads, gives a single entry per CDR3 protein. This sample has roughly 56,000 distinct CDR3 sequences, with 3% to 4% found just once. The sample was PBMCs. The V gene is TRBV12-3 or TRBV12-4, the J gene TRBJ2-1, with 8 bases matching TRBD1. This sequence was found in a woman aged 60-70 years with multiple sclerosis. In DNA, the CDR3 is TGTGCCAGCAGTCCCTCCCATGGACAGGGCTTCTACAATGAGCAGTTCTTC. This encodes CASSPSHGQGFYNEQFF.